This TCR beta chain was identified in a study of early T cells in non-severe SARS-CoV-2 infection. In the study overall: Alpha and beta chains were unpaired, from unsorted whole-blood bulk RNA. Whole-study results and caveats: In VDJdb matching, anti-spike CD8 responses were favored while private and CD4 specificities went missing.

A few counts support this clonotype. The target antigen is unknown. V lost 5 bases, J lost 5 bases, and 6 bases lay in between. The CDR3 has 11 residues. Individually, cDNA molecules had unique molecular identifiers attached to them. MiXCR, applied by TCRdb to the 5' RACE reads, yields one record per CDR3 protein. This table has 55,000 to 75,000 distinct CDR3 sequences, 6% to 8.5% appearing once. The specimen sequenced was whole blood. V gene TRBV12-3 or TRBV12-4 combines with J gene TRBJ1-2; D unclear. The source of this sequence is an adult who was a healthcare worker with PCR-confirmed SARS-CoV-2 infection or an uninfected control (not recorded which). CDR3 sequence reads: CASSALYGYTF. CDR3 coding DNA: TGTGCCAGCAGTGCCCTGTATGGCTACACCTTC.